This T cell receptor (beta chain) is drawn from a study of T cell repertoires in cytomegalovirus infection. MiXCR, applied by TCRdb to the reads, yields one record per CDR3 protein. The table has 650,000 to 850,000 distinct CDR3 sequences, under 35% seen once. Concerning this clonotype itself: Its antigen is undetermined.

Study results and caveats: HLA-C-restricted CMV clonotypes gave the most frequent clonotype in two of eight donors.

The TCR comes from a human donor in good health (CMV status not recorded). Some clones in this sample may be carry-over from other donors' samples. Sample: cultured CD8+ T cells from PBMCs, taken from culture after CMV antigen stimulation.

The CDR3 spells CSAREGAQPQHF. Here the CDR3 DNA reads TGCAGTGCCAGGGAGGGGGCACAGCCCCAGCATTTT. This chain links TRBV20-1 with TRBJ1-5, with 7 bases that match TRBD1. The CDR3 has 12 amino acids. J gave up 7 bases and V 6 bases, and 6 bases lay outside the gene matches. CDR1 and CDR2 from the germline V gene are DFQATT and SNEGSKA (reference sequence).